The next 10 T cell receptor beta chains were all read from a single sample in a study of T cell repertoires in cytomegalovirus infection. TCRdb re-called the reads with MiXCR, one entry per CDR3 protein. The sample contains about a million distinct CDR3 sequences, around 32% of which appear only once. Their antigens remain unidentified. The input for sequencing was cultured CD8+ T cells from PBMCs, taken from culture after CMV antigen stimulation. The receptors were sampled from a human donor in good health (CMV status not recorded). Some clones in this sample may be carry-over from other donors' samples.

The chain employs TRBV4-1 and TRBJ2-7; 8 bases map to TRBD1. The germline gives CDR1 MGHRA, CDR2 YSYEKL. Losses at the gene ends were 4 bases for V and 1 base for J; bases not matched to a gene: 6. This CDR3 contains 15 residues. The CDR3 spells CASSLSQGVSYEQYF. The CDR3 DNA reads TGCGCCAGCAGCCTTTCACAGGGGGTATCCTACGAGCAGTACTTC.

This clonotype was seen only a few times. This sequence joins TRBV11-3 and TRBJ2-2; 8 bases agree with TRBD1. The CDR3 contains 17 residues. V trimming: 0 bases; J trimming: 3 bases; junction bases outside the gene matches: 6. Germline CDR1 SGHNT, CDR2 YENEEA. The CDR3: CASSLDRQGAYTGELFF. As DNA, the CDR3 is TGTGCCAGCAGCTTAGATCGGCAGGGGGCGTACACCGGGGAGCTGTTTTTT.

As to this clonotype: The CDR3 end shows no conserved phenylalanine or tryptophan, and so a read error is likely. The rearrangement uses TRBV15 and TRBJ2-1, with a possible D match to TRBD2 (6 bases). Trimming stripped 5 bases from V and 3 bases from J, with 23 bases between. This CDR3 is built from 18 residues. The germline CDR1 and CDR2 sequences are LNHNV and YYDKDF (reference sequence). As DNA, the CDR3 is TGTGCCACCAGCCCCCGGAGGACGGGGACTTCTATCTACAATGAGCAGTTCCTC. Amino acid sequence: CATSPRRTGTSIYNEQFL.

CDR3 loop: CASSPRDMVHEQYF. DNA of the CDR3: TGTGCCAGCAGCCCCCGGGACATGGTCCACGAGCAGTACTTC. The chain carries TRBV7-4 and TRBJ2-7, with a tentative D call TRBD1 (6 bases). The CDR3 covers 14 residues. CDR1 and CDR2 from the germline V gene are SGHVT and SQSDAQ. Trimming stripped 5 bases from V and 5 bases from J, with 16 bases between.

This clonotype was counted between two and nine times. The chain joins TRBV7-2 to TRBJ1-5, with TRBD1 matching 8 bases. Trimming at V came to 3 bases and at J to 4 bases, leaving 2 bases not matched to a gene. The CDR3 sequence is 14 residues long. Germline V gene sequence: CDR1 SGHTA, CDR2 FQGNSA. The CDR3 here is CASSLHRGNQPQHF. The DNA for the CDR3 is TGTGCCAGCAGCTTGCACAGGGGGAATCAGCCCCAGCATTTT. Variable domain in full (rest from reference TRBV7-2 and TRBJ1-5): GAGVSQSPSNKVTEKGKDVELRCDPISGHTALYWYRQSLGQGLEFLIYFQGNSAPDKSGLPSDRFSAERTGGSVSTLTIQRTQQEDSAVYLCASSLHRGNQPQHFGDGTRLSIL.

The chain carries TRBV2 and TRBJ1-2; a possible D gene is TRBD1 (5 bases). Germline CDR1 and CDR2: SNHLY and FYNNEI. Trimming removed 7 bases from V and 4 bases from J, with 22 bases in between. The length of the CDR3 is 16 residues. CDR3 bases: TGTGCCAGCACTAAGTCGTCGGGCCAGGGCGGCTATGGCTACACCTTC. Amino acids: CASTKSSGQGGYGYTF.

This clonotype was seen many times. The chain uses TRBV7-6 and TRBJ1-2; D remains ambiguous. The germline V gene has CDR1 SGHVS and CDR2 FNYEAQ. This CDR3 contains 18 residues. Trimming shortened V by 4 bases and J by 0 bases, and 21 bases separated the two germline ends. The CDR3 sequence is CASSSLADPSPANYGYTF. CDR3 DNA sequence: TGTGCCAGCAGCTCCCTAGCCGACCCTTCACCAGCTAACTATGGCTACACCTTC. The whole variable domain, filled in from reference TRBV7-6 and TRBJ1-2, reads GAGVSQSPRYKVTKRGQDVALRCDPISGHVSLYWYRQALGQGPEFLTYFNYEAQQDKSGLPNDRFSAERPEGSISTLTIQRTEQRDSAMYRCASSSLADPSPANYGYTFGSGTRLTVV.

The chain carries TRBV7-6 and TRBJ2-7; a weak D match, TRBD2 (5 bases). V was cut by 5 bases and J by 6 bases, with 14 bases left in between. The CDR3 loop spans 13 amino acids. Germline values: CDR1 SGHVS, CDR2 FNYEAQ. The CDR3 region is CASSAGSLGEQYV. The CDR3 DNA reads as TGTGCCAGCAGCGCGGGCTCGCTGGGCGAGCAGTACGTC.

The chain employs TRBV7-8 and TRBJ2-1; D tentatively fits TRBD1 or TRBD2 (5 bases each). Germline lookup yields CDR1 SGHVS and CDR2 FQNEAQ. The CDR3 runs 17 residues. With 3 bases removed from V and 8 bases from J, the gap between germline ends came to 23 bases. CDR3 sequence: CASSFLKAYRLGDEQFF. For the CDR3, the DNA is TGTGCCAGCAGCTTCCTTAAGGCGTATCGGCTGGGGGATGAGCAGTTCTTC. The full variable domain, in which reference TRBV7-8 and TRBJ2-1 provide the parts outside the CDR3, is GAGVSQSPRYKVAKRGQDVALRCDPISGHVSLFWYQQALGQGPEFLTYFQNEAQLDKSGLPSDRFFAERPEGSVSTLKIQRTQQEDSAVYLCASSFLKAYRLGDEQFFGPGTRLTVL.

The CDR3 nucleotides read TGTGCCAGCAGTCACCCCCAGCGGGGGGGCCATAATGAGCAGTTCTTC. Residues: CASSHPQRGGHNEQFF. The chain has TRBV7-2 and TRBJ2-1; TRBD2 aligns across 10 bases. With V trimmed by 6 bases and J by 7 bases, 12 bases remained unmatched. The germline V gene has CDR1 SGHTA and CDR2 FQGNSA. This CDR3 has 16 residues.